These 4 T cell receptor beta chains share one sample of origin, sequenced in a study of blood T cell repertoires in COVID-19. Here immunoSEQ multiplex PCR was the method, and the copy in TCRdb shows in-frame clones only, minus some. The sample carries tens of thousands of clones, more than 90% recorded once. Source material: peripheral blood. The source is a human donor in a cohort sampled during active COVID-19.

The chain has TRBV3-1 (or the pseudogene TRBV3-2) and TRBJ2-2; D might be TRBD1 (5 bases). Germline loops: CDR1 LGHDT, CDR2 YNNKEL (reference sequence). V was pared by 6 bases and J by 6 bases, with 8 bases between. This CDR3 is 12 amino acids long. Written as DNA, the CDR3 is TGTGCCAGCAGGCCAGGGCCCGGGGAGCTGTTTTTT. Amino acids: CASRPGPGELFF.

V gene TRBV19 combines with J gene TRBJ1-3; 8 positions match TRBD1. There are 15 residues in the CDR3. Trimming at V came to 6 bases and at J to 4 bases, leaving 8 bases not matched to a gene. Germline CDR1 LNHDA, CDR2 SQIVND (reference sequence). CDR3 DNA sequence: TGTGCCAGTAGCAGGACAGGGCTTGGAGGAAACACCATATATTTT. It translates to CASSRTGLGGNTIYF. Using reference TRBV19 and TRBJ1-3 for the parts outside the CDR3, the full variable domain is DGGITQSPKYLFRKEGQNVTLSCEQNLNHDAMYWYRQDPGQGLRLIYYSQIVNDFQKGDIAEGYSVSREKKESFPLTVTSAQKNPTAFYLCASSRTGLGGNTIYFGEGSWLTVV.

The chain uses TRBV27 and TRBJ2-3, with D perhaps matching TRBD2 (5 bases). Germline-derived CDR1 and CDR2 are MNHEY and SMNVEV (reference sequence). The CDR3 is 15 residues long. Trimming pared 6 bases from V and 1 base from J, leaving 14 bases between. The DNA of the CDR3 is TGTGCCAGCAGCCCGCGGGTAGAGGGCACAGATACGCAGTATTTT. Its translation: CASSPRVEGTDTQYF.

This clone has only one observation. The chain carries TRBV6-5 and TRBJ1-2; 8 bases map to TRBD1. The CDR3 consists of 14 residues. The germline V gene encodes CDR1 MNHEY and CDR2 SVGAGI. V was clipped by 7 bases and J by 5 bases; unmatched bases: 9. CDR3 DNA sequence: TGTGCCAGCATCATTCGGACAGGGCGTTATGGCTACACCTTC. Protein sequence: CASIIRTGRYGYTF.